This TCR beta chain was found in a study of blood T cell repertoires in COVID-19. Trimming pared 5 bases from V and 0 bases from J, leaving 11 bases between. Germline-derived CDR1 and CDR2 are KGHSH and LQKENI. CDR3 length: 15 residues. The repertoire was sequenced with immunoSEQ multiplex PCR; TCRdb's copy has only in-frame clones and lacks some. The sample has approximately 300,000 clones, about 89% seen once; the top ten hold roughly 5.2%. This receptor was identified in a man in his 60s who had recovered from COVID-19. The chain couples TRBV18 to TRBJ1-3; D is uncertain. Sequenced material: PBMCs or T cells enriched from blood (not recorded which). CDR3 in DNA: TGTGCCAGCTCAAATGGGCCCCGCTCTGGAAACACCATATATTTT. Protein: CASSNGPRSGNTIYF.